This T cell receptor beta chain was documented in a study of CXCR3-negative and CXCR3-positive naive CD8 T cells. Looking at the study overall: Per library, roughly 1.6 +/- 0.3 million reads; approximately 150 million TRB reads overall. Whole-study results and caveats: Researchers reported similar TRBV-TRBJ usage in naive CXCR3-negative and CXCR3-positive cells, though memory differed. Greater hydrophobicity was found in TRB CDR3s of CXCR3-positive naive cells than of CXCR3-negative naive cells.

At hundreds of thousands of cells each, triplicate sorts were carried out for each CD8+ T cell subset. In preparing the TRB cDNA libraries, 5' RACE with UMI labels was used. TCRdb reprocessed the 5' RACE reads and keeps a single row for each CDR3 protein, giving no DNA. The table lists approximately 90,000 distinct CDR3 sequences, with around 0.53% in the top ten. The CDR3 sequence is 12 residues long. In germline, CDR1 is SQVTM, CDR2 ANQGSEA. Comment on this clonotype: Antigen unknown.

This receptor was obtained from a human donor in good health. Some clones in this sample may be carry-over from other donors' samples. The chain is built from TRBV29-1 and TRBJ1-2; TCRdb's D call, TRBD1, is unchecked because there is no DNA. Sequencing used naive CXCR3+ CD8+ T cells from blood. Subset given: CD45RO-CCR7+CD27+CD95- naive CD8+ T cells expressing CXCR3 (TNR3+). CDR3 protein: CSVEDRAGGYTF.